These 25 T cell receptor beta chains originate from one sample sequenced in a study of T-cell memory formation after mild COVID-19. TCRdb re-derived calls from the 5' RACE reads in MiXCR, one entry per CDR3 protein. The table has roughly 300,000 distinct CDR3 sequences, roughly 8% seen once. Sequences were obtained from PBMCs or a T cell subset sorted from them (not recorded which). The receptors were gathered from a man between 18 and 29 years old who had mild COVID-19 (a few samples of this study predate the infection). Cell type and time point are not known.

This clonotype was counted at least ten times. The rearrangement joins TRBV5-1 to TRBJ2-2; D is possibly TRBD2 (5 bases). The V gene lost 0 bases and the J gene lost 5 bases, with 11 bases spanning the gap. Germline lookup yields CDR1 SGHRS and CDR2 YFSETQ. The CDR3 consists of 15 residues. CDR3 residues: CASSLATGETGELFF. In DNA, the CDR3 is TGCGCCAGCAGCTTGGCCACCGGGGAGACCGGGGAGCTGTTTTTT.

The V call is TRBV10-1, the J call TRBJ2-1; 11 bases are shared with TRBD1. Unmatched junction bases numbered 7, after V lost 3 bases and J lost 9 bases. In germline, CDR1 is WNHNN, CDR2 SYGVQD (reference sequence). The CDR3 extends over 15 amino acids. The CDR3, as DNA: TGCGCCAGCAGTGACCACGGACAGGGGGCTGGTGAGCAGTTCTTC. Protein sequence: CASSDHGQGAGEQFF.

This clonotype has at least ten counts. The chain couples TRBV6-2 or TRBV6-3 to TRBJ2-7, with no clear D. Germline values: CDR1 MNHEY, CDR2 SVGEGT. The ends were cut back, 2 bases at V and 7 bases at J, with 9 bases in the middle. The CDR3 runs to 12 residues. The CDR3 nucleotides are TGTGCCAGCAGTTACAACGACTGGGAGCAGTACTTC. It encodes CASSYNDWEQYF.

The rearrangement uses TRBV4-3 and TRBJ1-2; D is unclear. Germline values: CDR1 LGHNA, CDR2 YSLEER. The V gene lost 2 bases and the J gene lost 10 bases, with 17 bases spanning the gap. The CDR3 covers 14 residues. The CDR3 bases are TGCGCCAGCAGCCAAAGGTATGCTTTGGAGTCCTACACCTTC. Translated: CASSQRYALESYTF.

Many counts were recorded for this clonotype. The V call is TRBV15, the J call TRBJ2-5, with D unclear. The CDR3 sequence is 13 residues long. Germline lookup yields CDR1 LNHNV and CDR2 YYDKDF (reference sequence). Deletions cut 0 bases from V and 5 bases from J, with 7 bases between. The CDR3 coding sequence is TGTGCCACCAGCAGAGATTCTTGGGAGACCCAGTACTTC. This encodes CATSRDSWETQYF.

This clonotype was counted between two and nine times. The J gene is TRBJ2-7, the V gene TRBV6-1; TRBD2 is a possible D gene (5 bases). Trimming removed 7 bases from V and 3 bases from J, with 7 bases in between. The CDR3 contains 11 residues. CDR1 is MNHNS and CDR2 is SASEGT in the germline V gene. The CDR3 nucleotides are TGTGCCAGCACGAGGGTCTACGAGCAGTACTTC. This gives the protein CASTRVYEQYF.

V and J are TRBV4-3 and TRBJ2-7; D not resolved. Trimming shortened V by 0 bases and J by 3 bases, and 9 bases separated the two germline ends. Germline lookup yields CDR1 LGHNA and CDR2 YSLEER. The CDR3 contains 14 residues. CDR3 sequence: CASSQETLDYEQYF. The CDR3 DNA follows: TGCGCCAGCAGCCAAGAGACGTTGGACTACGAGCAGTACTTC.

The chain's CDR3 is CASSVVDRNTEAFF. The CDR3 DNA is TGTGCCAGCAGCGTAGTGGACAGGAACACTGAAGCTTTCTTT. The J gene is TRBJ1-1, the V gene TRBV9; TRBD1 is a possible D gene (6 bases). CDR1 SGDLS and CDR2 YYNGEE come from the germline V gene. The V end was cut by 0 bases, the J end by 1 base, with 7 bases between. The CDR3 length is 14 residues. The full variable domain, in which reference TRBV9 and TRBJ1-1 provide the parts outside the CDR3, is DSGVTQTPKHLITATGQRVTLRCSPRSGDLSVYWYQQSLDQGLQFLIQYYNGEERAKGNILERFSAQQFPDLHSELNLSSLELGDSALYFCASSVVDRNTEAFFGQGTRLTVV.

J is TRBJ2-5 and V is TRBV7-3; a possible D gene is TRBD1 (7 bases). The germline V gene has CDR1 SGHTA and CDR2 FQGTGA. V was shortened by 4 bases and J by 5 bases, with 11 bases between the two germline ends. There are 13 residues in the CDR3. In DNA, the CDR3 is TGTGCCAGCAGCTCCGCAGGGGGGGAGACCCAGTACTTC. This encodes CASSSAGGETQYF.

This clonotype was observed at least ten times. The chain is built from TRBV5-1 and TRBJ1-3; D is uncertain. The CDR3 has 16 amino acids. V gave up 0 bases and J gave up 6 bases, with 16 bases separating them. In germline, CDR1 is SGHRS, CDR2 YFSETQ. The CDR3 reads CASSLGVDGLINTIYF. DNA of the CDR3: TGCGCCAGCAGCTTGGGGGTTGACGGACTGATAAACACCATATATTTT.

This clonotype was counted a few times. The chain links TRBV20-1 to TRBJ2-7; D gene uncertain. The germline CDR1 and CDR2 sequences are DFQATT and SNEGSKA (reference sequence). The V end lost 4 bases, the J end lost 2 bases, and 6 bases lay between the germline ends. CDR3 length equals 11 residues. The CDR3 loop is CSATGPYEQYF. The CDR3, as DNA: TGCAGTGCTACCGGGCCCTACGAGCAGTACTTC.

This clonotype has more than one count but fewer than ten. The V gene is TRBV12-3 or TRBV12-4, the J gene TRBJ2-3; perhaps TRBD2 as D (7 bases). V was clipped by 11 bases and J by 3 bases, with 18 bases between them. CDR3 size: 14 residues. The CDR3 DNA follows: TGTGCCTGGGGGGGGCCCTCTGTGACAGATACGCAGTATTTT. This encodes CAWGGPSVTDTQYF.

This sequence joins TRBV6-5 and TRBJ2-3; D is perhaps TRBD2 (6 bases). The germline V and J ends were trimmed by 0 bases and 0 bases, with 7 bases remaining between them. This CDR3 is built from 15 residues. Per the germline V gene, CDR1 is MNHEY and CDR2 is SVGAGI. The CDR3 DNA follows: TGTGCCAGCAGTTACTCGGGACTCAGCACAGATACGCAGTATTTT. It yields the protein CASSYSGLSTDTQYF.

The chain links TRBV27 to TRBJ1-5; 8 nucleotides agree with TRBD1. There are 14 residues in the CDR3. The junction had 6 bases not matched to a gene; V was cut back by 6 bases and J by 5 bases. Germline CDR1 is MNHEY and CDR2 is SMNVEV (reference sequence). This CDR3 is CASRLADRDQPQHF. The CDR3 nucleotides are TGTGCCAGCAGACTCGCGGACAGGGATCAGCCCCAGCATTTT.

This clonotype was seen a few times. The CDR3, as DNA: TGTGCCAGCAGCGTAGACTTACACCGCTCCTACAATGAGCAGTTCTTC. Its protein product is CASSVDLHRSYNEQFF. This sequence joins TRBV7-8 and TRBJ2-1; no clear D gene. V lost 5 bases and J lost 0, with 14 bases in between. There are 16 residues in the CDR3. The germline V gene has CDR1 SGHVS and CDR2 FQNEAQ.

This clonotype was seen at least ten times. The V and J genes are TRBV27 and TRBJ1-6; D not resolved. V was pared by 6 bases and J by 7 bases, with 10 bases between. Germline CDR1 MNHEY, CDR2 SMNVEV (reference sequence). The CDR3 contains 13 residues. This chain's CDR3 is CASSPARNSPLHF. CDR3 sequence (DNA): TGTGCCAGCAGCCCGGCCCGGAATTCACCCCTCCACTTT.

This clonotype occurred a few times. The chain carries TRBV7-9 and TRBJ1-3; a possible D gene is TRBD1 (6 bases). Trimming took 2 bases from V and 2 from J, leaving 7 bases between them. This CDR3 contains 14 residues. Germline V gene sequence: CDR1 SEHNR, CDR2 FQNEAQ (reference sequence). CDR3 region: CASSLHRAGNTIYF. The CDR3 nucleotides are TGTGCCAGCAGCTTACACAGGGCTGGAAACACCATATATTTT.

This clonotype was seen a few times. The chain is built from TRBV7-2 and TRBJ1-6; 8 bases are shared with TRBD1. Per the germline V gene, CDR1 is SGHTA and CDR2 is FQGNSA. This CDR3 contains 15 residues. J gave up 7 bases and V 1 base, and 3 bases lay outside the gene matches. The CDR3 sequence: CASSLVGTGNSPLHF. CDR3 sequence (DNA): TGTGCCAGCAGCTTAGTGGGGACAGGAAATTCACCCCTCCACTTT.

This clonotype has more than one count but fewer than ten. CDR3 DNA sequence: TGTGCCAGCAGGGAGAGGGGGTTCGGCAATCAGCCCCAGCATTTT. Its translation: CASRERGFGNQPQHF. This rearrangement joins TRBV27 to TRBJ1-5; maybe TRBD1 (6 bases). This CDR3 spans 15 amino acids. Between the trimmed V and J ends, which lost 6 bases and 2 bases, there was a span of 14 bases. The germline gives CDR1 MNHEY, CDR2 SMNVEV (reference sequence).

This clonotype was seen a handful of times. V is TRBV5-1 and J is TRBJ1-4; perhaps TRBD1 as D (5 bases). CDR1 and CDR2 (germline): SGHRS, YFSETQ. V lost 5 bases and J 0 bases, leaving 8 bases between the germline ends. The CDR3 runs 14 residues. The CDR3 is CASREGATNEKLFF. The CDR3 DNA is TGCGCCAGCAGGGAAGGGGCAACTAATGAAAAACTGTTTTTT. The variable domain in full, with the rest retrieved from reference TRBV5-1 and TRBJ1-4, is KAGVTQTPRYLIKTRGQQVTLSCSPISGHRSVSWYQQTPGQGLQFLFEYFSETQRNKGNFPGRFSGRQFSNSRSEMNVSTLELGDSALYLCASREGATNEKLFFGSGTQLSVL.

CDR3 DNA sequence: TGTGCCACCAGTGATTTGGGGTCGACTGGGGCCAACGTCCTGACTTTC. Encoded protein: CATSDLGSTGANVLTF. The chain carries TRBV24-1 and TRBJ2-6; D not certain. The germline gives CDR1 KGHDR, CDR2 SFDVKD. V was shortened by 0 bases and J by 2 bases, with 7 bases between the two germline ends. The CDR3 is made up of 16 amino acids.

This clonotype was counted between two and nine times. This rearrangement joins TRBV2 to TRBJ2-2, with a possible D match to TRBD1 (6 bases). From germline, CDR1 is SNHLY and CDR2 FYNNEI. The CDR3 runs 15 residues. Between the trimmed V and J ends, which lost 6 bases and 6 bases, there was a span of 17 bases. CDR3 loop: CASSLRTGTPGELFF. CDR3 coding DNA: TGTGCCAGCAGCCTCCGAACCGGGACACCCGGGGAGCTGTTTTTT.

This clonotype occurred many times. The chain links TRBV15 to TRBJ2-3; TRBD2 matches at 8 bases. V lost 3 bases to trimming and J lost 6 bases; unmatched junction nucleotides: 8. The germline V gene encodes CDR1 LNHNV and CDR2 YYDKDF (reference sequence). This CDR3 spans 15 amino acids. CDR3 sequence reads: CATSSPIAGRDTQYF. CDR3 nucleotides: TGTGCCACCAGCAGTCCGATAGCGGGGAGGGATACGCAGTATTTT.

Many counts were recorded for this clonotype. This rearrangement joins TRBV18 to TRBJ1-1; no reliable D call. The V end was cut by 0 bases, the J end by 5 bases, with 4 bases between. This CDR3 has 12 amino acids. Germline V gene sequence: CDR1 KGHSH, CDR2 LQKENI. CDR3 bases: TGTGCCAGCTCACCACCCCATACTGAAGCTTTCTTT. Protein: CASSPPHTEAFF.

This clonotype showed up many times. This chain connects TRBV7-6 to TRBJ2-3, with D perhaps assigned TRBD1 or TRBD2 (5 bases each). The CDR3 consists of 17 residues. The germline CDR1 and CDR2 sequences are SGHVS and FNYEAQ. V lost 5 bases and J 2 bases, leaving 20 bases between the germline ends. The CDR3 sequence is CASSPVGAGRDTDTQYF. The CDR3 DNA sequence: TGTGCCAGCAGCCCGGTCGGGGCGGGTAGAGACACAGATACGCAGTATTTT.